Shown below are 11 T cell receptor beta chains from a single sample sequenced in a study of blood T cell repertoires in COVID-19 (dated by TCRdb to about 2020). Libraries were constructed by the immunoSEQ multiplex PCR assay. TCRdb obtained this table from immuneACCESS and retained in-frame rearrangements with V and J assigned. These tables miss some clones; where compared with another copy, unresolved V genes account for less than half of the shortfall, and the remainder is unexplained. For this sample the table gives some 83,000 clones, of which approximately 85% were detected only once. The ten largest clones take up 8% of the sample. Input material: peripheral blood. These receptor sequences come from a man in his forties or fifties with active COVID-19.

The chain uses TRBV6-5 and TRBJ1-3; no firm D call. V dropped 4 bases and J dropped 0 bases, with 7 bases sitting between them. Germline CDR1 MNHEY, CDR2 SVGAGI. There are 14 residues in the CDR3. CDR3 sequence reads: CASSSTYSGNTIYF. The CDR3 DNA reads TGTGCCAGCAGTTCCACTTACTCTGGAAACACCATATATTTT.

This rearrangement joins TRBV19 to TRBJ2-7; tentative D call: TRBD2 (6 bases). Trimming cost V 10 bases and J 7 bases, with 11 bases left between them. The CDR3 is made up of 10 amino acids. CDR1 is LNHDA and CDR2 is SQIVND in the germline V gene (reference sequence). The CDR3 nucleotides read TGTGCCACCCGGGCGGGGGAGCAGTACTTC. Amino acids: CATRAGEQYF.

The chain combines TRBV4-3 with TRBJ1-1, with TRBD1 matching 7 bases. The V segment lost 0 bases and the J segment 5 bases; nucleotides outside the gene matches: 6. The CDR3 sequence is 15 residues long. The germline CDR1 and CDR2 sequences are LGHNA and YSLEER. This CDR3 reads CASSQEFTGETEAFF. The CDR3 coding sequence is TGCGCCAGCAGCCAAGAATTTACAGGGGAAACTGAAGCTTTCTTT.

This chain connects TRBV7-9 to TRBJ2-7; no definite D call. CDR3 size: 13 residues. Deletions cut 3 bases from V and 0 bases from J, with 6 bases between. Germline CDR1 reads SEHNR; CDR2 reads FQNEAQ (reference sequence). The CDR3 loop is CASSLASSYEQYF. CDR3 in DNA: TGTGCCAGCAGCTTGGCTAGCTCCTACGAGCAGTACTTC.

V is TRBV7-7 and J is TRBJ2-2; TRBD2 aligns across 7 bases. Germline assignment: CDR1 SSHAT and CDR2 FNYEAQ (reference sequence). V lost 1 base and J lost 7; bases outside the gene matches: 9. The CDR3 is 16 residues long. The CDR3 region has the DNA TGTGCCAGCAGCTTAGGTCTAGCGGTGGGAAACGGGGAGCTGTTTTTT. Protein product: CASSLGLAVGNGELFF. Together with reference TRBV7-7 and TRBJ2-2, the CDR3 gives the full variable domain: GAGVSQSPRYKVTKRGQDVTLRCDPISSHATLYWYQQALGQGPEFLTYFNYEAQPDKSGLPSDRFSAERPEGSISTLTIQRTEQRDSAMYRCASSLGLAVGNGELFFGEGSRLTVL.

The chain carries TRBV6-4 and TRBJ2-3; 8 bases map to TRBD2. Germline values: CDR1 MRHNA, CDR2 SNTAGT. V lost 5 bases to trimming and J lost 6 bases; unmatched junction nucleotides: 7. This CDR3 has 14 amino acids. The DNA for the CDR3 is TGTGCCAGCAGTCCCGGGGGGGCATCCGATACGCAGTATTTT. It specifies CASSPGGASDTQYF.

This sequence joins TRBV7-3 and TRBJ1-1; maybe TRBD1 (6 bases). The CDR3 loop spans 15 amino acids. With 2 bases removed from V and 4 bases from J, the gap between germline ends came to 14 bases. Germline CDR1 reads SGHTA; CDR2 reads FQGTGA. The CDR3 here is CASSLGGRVGTEAFF. The CDR3 region has the DNA TGTGCCAGCAGCTTAGGGGGCAGGGTCGGCACTGAAGCTTTCTTT.

This chain uses TRBV5-1 with TRBJ2-5; 11 bases map to TRBD2. Germline V gene sequence: CDR1 SGHRS, CDR2 YFSETQ. J was trimmed by 2 bases and V by 1 base; bases with no gene match: 4. The CDR3 sequence is 16 residues long. CDR3 in DNA: TGCGCCAGCAGCTTGAGGACTAGCGGGTTTCAAGAGACCCAGTACTTC. It is translated as CASSLRTSGFQETQYF. Based on the CDR3 plus reference TRBV5-1 and TRBJ2-5, the full variable domain is KAGVTQTPRYLIKTRGQQVTLSCSPISGHRSVSWYQQTPGQGLQFLFEYFSETQRNKGNFPGRFSGRQFSNSRSEMNVSTLELGDSALYLCASSLRTSGFQETQYFGPGTRLLVL.

The rearrangement uses TRBV19 and TRBJ1-5; perhaps TRBD1 as D (5 bases). CDR3 length: 16 residues. CDR1 and CDR2 from the germline V gene are LNHDA and SQIVND (reference sequence). With 5 bases removed from V and 3 bases from J, the gap between germline ends came to 17 bases. The DNA of the CDR3 is TGTGCCAGTAGTCCGATATTATCCAGGGACAATCAGCCCCAGCATTTT. It is translated as CASSPILSRDNQPQHF. The full variable domain, rest sourced from reference TRBV19 and TRBJ1-5, is DGGITQSPKYLFRKEGQNVTLSCEQNLNHDAMYWYRQDPGQGLRLIYYSQIVNDFQKGDIAEGYSVSREKKESFPLTVTSAQKNPTAFYLCASSPILSRDNQPQHFGDGTRLSIL.

The rearrangement uses TRBV15 and TRBJ2-2, with 9 bases identical to TRBD1. Germline assignment: CDR1 LNHNV and CDR2 YYDKDF (reference sequence). The CDR3 is 18 amino acids. Losses at the gene ends were 5 bases for V and 7 bases for J; bases not matched to a gene: 17. CDR3 in DNA: TGTGCCACCAGCGGGACAGGGAAGTTAAGCCGGAGCGGCGGGGAGCTGTTTTTT. Translation gives CATSGTGKLSRSGGELFF.

The chain recombines TRBV19 with TRBJ1-4; 8 bases fit TRBD1. The CDR3 spans 15 residues. V was pared by 4 bases and J by 3 bases, with 4 bases of the junction left unmatched. Germline V lookup: CDR1 LNHDA, CDR2 SQIVND (reference sequence). The CDR3 region is CASSRDRSPNEKLFF. CDR3 sequence (DNA): TGTGCCAGTAGTAGGGACAGGAGCCCTAATGAAAAACTGTTTTTT.